This T cell receptor beta chain was obtained from a study of T cells in Graves' hyperthyroidism and ophthalmopathy. The CDR3 sequence is 15 residues long. CDR1 MDHEN and CDR2 SYDVKM come from the germline V gene. Trimming removed 6 bases from V and 2 bases from J; junction bases left unmatched: 9. Findings and caveats of the study: Ophthalmopathy, as predicted by the model, came a median 6.5 months after the prediction.

Notes on this clonotype: Its specificity is not known.

The TCR beta CDR3 regions underwent amplification using RNA transcripts as the source. The primer set for the first-round RT-PCR of the TCR CDR3 was HTBI. From the multiplex PCR reads, TCRdb called clonotypes with MiXCR, one entry per CDR3 protein. This repertoire shows roughly 560,000 distinct CDR3 sequences, over 12% found once; its top ten account for around 4%. This TCR was sampled from a woman aged 35 to 49 with Graves' ophthalmopathy. The gene calls are TRBV28 and TRBJ2-7, with 8 nucleotides matching TRBD1. The sequenced sample consisted of blood. This CDR3 is CASSARTGSAYEQYF. In nucleotides, the CDR3 is TGTGCCAGCAGCGCCCGGACAGGGAGCGCCTACGAGCAGTACTTC.